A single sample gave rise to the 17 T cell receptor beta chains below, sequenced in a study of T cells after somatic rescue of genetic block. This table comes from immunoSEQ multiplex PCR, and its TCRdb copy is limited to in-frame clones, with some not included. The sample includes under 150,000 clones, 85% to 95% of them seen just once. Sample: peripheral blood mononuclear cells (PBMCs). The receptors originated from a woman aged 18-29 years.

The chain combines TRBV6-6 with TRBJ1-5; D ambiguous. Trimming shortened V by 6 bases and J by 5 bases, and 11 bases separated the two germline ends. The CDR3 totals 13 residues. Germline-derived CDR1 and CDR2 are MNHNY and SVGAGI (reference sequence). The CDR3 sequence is CASSQTGDQPQHF. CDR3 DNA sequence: TGTGCCAGCAGCCAGACCGGAGATCAGCCCCAGCATTTT.

The CDR3 nucleotides read TGTGCCAGTAGTATATTGGGACAGGGGATAACTTTCTTT. Encoded protein: CASSILGQGITFF. The chain carries TRBV19 and TRBJ1-1; TRBD1 agrees at 10 bases. V was pared by 2 bases and J by 12 bases, with 6 bases of the junction left unmatched. Germline-derived CDR1 and CDR2 are LNHDA and SQIVND (reference sequence). The CDR3 consists of 13 residues.

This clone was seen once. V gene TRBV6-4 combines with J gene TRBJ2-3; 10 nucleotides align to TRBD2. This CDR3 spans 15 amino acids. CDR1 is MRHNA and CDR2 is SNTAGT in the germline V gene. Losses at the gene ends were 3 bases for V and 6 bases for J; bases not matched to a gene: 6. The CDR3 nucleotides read TGTGCCAGCAGTGAAACCAGCGGGGGGGCTGATACGCAGTATTTT. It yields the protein CASSETSGGADTQYF.

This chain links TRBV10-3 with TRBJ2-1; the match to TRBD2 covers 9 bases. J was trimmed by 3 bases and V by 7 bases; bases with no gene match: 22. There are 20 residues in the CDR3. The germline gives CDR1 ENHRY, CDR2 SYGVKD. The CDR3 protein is CAIKPDGSGGSGGDYNEQFF. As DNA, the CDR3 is TGTGCCATCAAACCTGATGGTAGCGGGGGATCGGGGGGAGACTACAATGAGCAGTTCTTC.

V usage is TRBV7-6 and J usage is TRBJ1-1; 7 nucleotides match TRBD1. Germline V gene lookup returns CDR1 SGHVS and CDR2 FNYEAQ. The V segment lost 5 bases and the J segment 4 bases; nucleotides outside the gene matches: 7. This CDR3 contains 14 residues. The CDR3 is CASSQTGDPTEAFF. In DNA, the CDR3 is TGTGCCAGCAGCCAAACAGGGGACCCCACTGAAGCTTTCTTT.

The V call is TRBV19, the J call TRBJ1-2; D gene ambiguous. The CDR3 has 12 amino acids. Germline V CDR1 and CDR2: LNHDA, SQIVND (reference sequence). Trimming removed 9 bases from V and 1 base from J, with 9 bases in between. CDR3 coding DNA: TGTGCCAGCCGCTTGGATAACTATGGCTACACCTTC. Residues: CASRLDNYGYTF.

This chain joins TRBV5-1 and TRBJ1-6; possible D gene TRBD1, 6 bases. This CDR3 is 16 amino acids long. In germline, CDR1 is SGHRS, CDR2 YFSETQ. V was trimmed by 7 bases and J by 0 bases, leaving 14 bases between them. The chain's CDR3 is CASSFDRSSYNSPLHF. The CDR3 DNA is TGCGCCAGCTCCTTTGACAGGAGCTCCTATAATTCACCCCTCCACTTT. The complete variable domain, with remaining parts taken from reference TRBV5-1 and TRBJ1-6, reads KAGVTQTPRYLIKTRGQQVTLSCSPISGHRSVSWYQQTPGQGLQFLFEYFSETQRNKGNFPGRFSGRQFSNSRSEMNVSTLELGDSALYLCASSFDRSSYNSPLHFGNGTRLTVT.

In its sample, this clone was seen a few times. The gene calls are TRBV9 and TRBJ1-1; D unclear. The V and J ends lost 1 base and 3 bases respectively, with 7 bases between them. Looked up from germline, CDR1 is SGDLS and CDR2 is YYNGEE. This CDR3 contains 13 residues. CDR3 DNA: TGTGCCAGCAGCGTAAACCTGGACACTGAAGCTTTCTTT. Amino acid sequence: CASSVNLDTEAFF.

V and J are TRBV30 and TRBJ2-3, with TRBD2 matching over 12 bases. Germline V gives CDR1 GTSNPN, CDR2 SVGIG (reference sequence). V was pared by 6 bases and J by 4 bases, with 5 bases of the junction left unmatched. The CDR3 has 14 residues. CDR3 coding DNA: TGTGCCTGCCTACTAGCGGGGGGACCAGATACGCAGTATTTT. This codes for CACLLAGGPDTQYF.

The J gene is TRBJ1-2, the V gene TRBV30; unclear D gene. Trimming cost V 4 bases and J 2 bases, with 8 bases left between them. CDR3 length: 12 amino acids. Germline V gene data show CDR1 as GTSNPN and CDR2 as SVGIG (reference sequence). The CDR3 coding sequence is TGTGCCTGGAACAGAGTCAACTATGGCTACACCTTC. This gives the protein CAWNRVNYGYTF.

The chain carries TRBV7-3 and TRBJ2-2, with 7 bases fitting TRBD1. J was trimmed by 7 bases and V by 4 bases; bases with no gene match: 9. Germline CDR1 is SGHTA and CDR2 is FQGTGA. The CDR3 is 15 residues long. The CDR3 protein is CASSSQTGSDGELFF. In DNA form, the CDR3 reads TGTGCCAGCAGCTCCCAGACAGGGTCCGACGGGGAGCTGTTTTTT.

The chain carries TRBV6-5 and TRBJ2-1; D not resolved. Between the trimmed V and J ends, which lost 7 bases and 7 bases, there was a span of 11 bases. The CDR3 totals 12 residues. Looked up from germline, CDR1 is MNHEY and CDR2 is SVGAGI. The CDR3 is CASIDMGNEQFF. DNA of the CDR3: TGTGCCAGCATCGACATGGGGAATGAGCAGTTCTTC.

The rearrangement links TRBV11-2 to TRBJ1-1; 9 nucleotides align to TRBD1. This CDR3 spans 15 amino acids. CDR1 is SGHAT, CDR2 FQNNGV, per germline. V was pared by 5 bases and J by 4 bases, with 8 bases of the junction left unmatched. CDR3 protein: CASSVPQGAGTEAFF. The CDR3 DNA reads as TGTGCCAGCAGCGTACCACAGGGGGCGGGCACTGAAGCTTTCTTT.

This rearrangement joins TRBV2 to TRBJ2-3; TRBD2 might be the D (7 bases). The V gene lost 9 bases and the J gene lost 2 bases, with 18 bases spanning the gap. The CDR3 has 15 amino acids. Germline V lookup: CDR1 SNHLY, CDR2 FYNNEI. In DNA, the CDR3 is TGTGCCAGAAAGCAGTGGGGGGGCCCCACAGATACGCAGTATTTT. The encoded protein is CARKQWGGPTDTQYF.

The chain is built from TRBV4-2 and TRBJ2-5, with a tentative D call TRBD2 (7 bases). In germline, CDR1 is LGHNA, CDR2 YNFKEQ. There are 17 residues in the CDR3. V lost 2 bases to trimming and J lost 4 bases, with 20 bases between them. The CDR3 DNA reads TGTGCCAGCAGCCAACGGGGGGCTGGGGAGAGCAGAGAGACCCAGTACTTC. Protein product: CASSQRGAGESRETQYF.

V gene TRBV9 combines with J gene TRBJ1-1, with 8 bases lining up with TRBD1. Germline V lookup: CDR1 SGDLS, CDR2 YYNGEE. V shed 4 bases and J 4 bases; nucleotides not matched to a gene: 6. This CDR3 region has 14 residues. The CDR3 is CASSTSGTGTEAFF. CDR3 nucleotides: TGTGCCAGCAGCACGTCCGGGACAGGCACTGAAGCTTTCTTT.

This chain's CDR3 is CASSVGSGGETQYF. In DNA, the CDR3 is TGTGCCAGCAGCGTAGGAAGCGGGGGGGAGACCCAGTACTTC. The V call is TRBV9, the J call TRBJ2-5, with 9 positions matching TRBD2. Germline CDR1 SGDLS, CDR2 YYNGEE. Trimming cost V 0 bases and J 5 bases; bases outside gene matches: 2. The CDR3 runs to 14 residues.